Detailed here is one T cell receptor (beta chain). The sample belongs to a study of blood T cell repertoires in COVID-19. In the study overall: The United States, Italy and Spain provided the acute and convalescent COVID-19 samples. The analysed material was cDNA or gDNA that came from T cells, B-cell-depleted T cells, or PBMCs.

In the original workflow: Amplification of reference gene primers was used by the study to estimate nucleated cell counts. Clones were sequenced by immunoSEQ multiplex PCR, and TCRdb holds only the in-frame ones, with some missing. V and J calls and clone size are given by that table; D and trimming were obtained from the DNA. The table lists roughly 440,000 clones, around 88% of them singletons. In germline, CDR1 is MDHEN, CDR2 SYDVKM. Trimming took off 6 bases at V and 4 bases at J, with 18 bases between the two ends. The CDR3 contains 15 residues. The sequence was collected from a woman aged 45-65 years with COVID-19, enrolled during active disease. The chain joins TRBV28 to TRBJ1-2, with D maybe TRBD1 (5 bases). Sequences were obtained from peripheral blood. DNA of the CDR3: TGTGCCAGCAGCCCCACCCATCAGGGTGGCTATGGCTACACCTTC. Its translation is CASSPTHQGGYGYTF.